Following are 23 T cell receptor beta chains from one sample sequenced in a study of blood T cell repertoires in COVID-19. Some clones are missing from TCRdb's copy, which holds only in-frame ones; the method was immunoSEQ multiplex PCR. The table has under 450,000 clones, over 65% seen once. Material: peripheral blood. The receptors originated from a human donor with acute or convalescent COVID-19. The donor label of this sample is uncertain.

In its sample, this clone was seen a few times. V usage is TRBV7-6 and J usage is TRBJ2-7; possibly TRBD1 for D (6 bases). Germline V lookup: CDR1 SGHVS, CDR2 FNYEAQ. This CDR3 region has 16 residues. V lost 3 bases to trimming and J lost 1 base, with 16 bases between them. The CDR3 reads CASSFGEAGTSYEQYF. CDR3 bases: TGTGCCAGCAGCTTCGGAGAGGCCGGGACATCCTACGAGCAGTACTTC.

The chain has TRBV7-2 and TRBJ1-3; 7 bases are a match to TRBD1. In germline, CDR1 is SGHTA, CDR2 FQGNSA. The junction had 4 bases not matched to a gene; V was cut back by 0 bases and J by 5 bases. There are 15 residues in the CDR3. The CDR3 coding sequence is TGTGCCAGCAGCTTAGCGGGGACAGACCGAAACACCATATATTTT. Protein product: CASSLAGTDRNTIYF.

This clone has at least ten counts. The V and J genes are TRBV2 and TRBJ2-6; possibly TRBD1 for D (6 bases). V dropped 6 bases and J dropped 2 bases, with 11 bases sitting between them. There are 15 residues in the CDR3. Germline V gene sequence: CDR1 SNHLY, CDR2 FYNNEI. CDR3 bases: TGTGCCAGCAGGGCCACAGGGACTGGGGCCAACGTCCTGACTTTC. Its protein product is CASRATGTGANVLTF.

J is TRBJ1-6 and V is TRBV21-1; the table's D call, TRBD1, was not checked against the DNA. TRBV21-1 is a documented pseudogene. The CDR3 is 17 amino acids. The DNA for the CDR3 is TGTGCCAGCAGCAAAGAAGAGGAGCAGGGTTCGTGTTCACCCCTCCACTTT. Its translation: CASSKEEEQGSCSPLHF.

The V call is TRBV10-3, the J call TRBJ2-1; D is perhaps TRBD1 (6 bases). The germline gives CDR1 ENHRY, CDR2 SYGVKD. CDR3 length: 15 residues. Trimming pared 0 bases from V and 4 bases from J, leaving 10 bases between. The CDR3 nucleotides are TGTGCCATCAGTGAGTCGGGCAGGGGTTACAATGAGCAGTTCTTC. It translates to CAISESGRGYNEQFF.

The chain couples TRBV12-3 or TRBV12-4 to TRBJ1-4, with 8 positions matching TRBD1. J was trimmed by 7 bases and V by 7 bases; bases with no gene match: 5. This CDR3 comprises 13 residues. CDR3 DNA sequence: TGTGCCAGCACAGACAGGGGAGCTGAAAAACTGTTTTTT. It is translated as CASTDRGAEKLFF.

In this sample, this clone turned up once. The rearrangement links TRBV11-3 to TRBJ2-1; 13 positions agree with TRBD2. Germline V gives CDR1 SGHNT, CDR2 YENEEA. With V trimmed by 5 bases and J by 10 bases, 8 bases remained unmatched. The CDR3 spans 15 residues. The CDR3 here is CASSRTSGSRGEQFF. The CDR3, as DNA: TGTGCCAGCAGCCGGACTAGCGGGAGTAGGGGGGAGCAGTTCTTC.

This clone was seen only a few times. The DNA of the CDR3 is TGCGCCAGCAGCCAAAACCCCGCGGGTAGCGGAGGGACAGATACGCAGTATTTT. Protein: CASSQNPAGSGGTDTQYF. The V and J genes are TRBV4-1 and TRBJ2-3, with a tentative D call TRBD2 (6 bases). The CDR3 covers 18 residues. Germline CDR1 MGHRA, CDR2 YSYEKL. Trimming took 2 bases from V and 3 from J, leaving 21 bases between them.

The chain couples TRBV28 to TRBJ2-5, with D perhaps TRBD1 (6 bases). This CDR3 spans 14 amino acids. Looked up from germline, CDR1 is MDHEN and CDR2 is SYDVKM. Trimming removed 4 bases from V and 7 bases from J, with 16 bases in between. DNA of the CDR3: TGTGCCAGCAGTTCACCCGACACACAGGGGACCCAGTACTTC. It translates to CASSSPDTQGTQYF.

The chain has TRBV6-5 and TRBJ1-5; 8 bases map to TRBD1. From germline, CDR1 is MNHEY and CDR2 SVGAGI. The CDR3 runs to 15 residues. V lost 7 bases, J lost 2 bases, and 7 bases stayed unmatched. CDR3 amino acids: CASIRTGGGNQPQHF. CDR3 DNA: TGTGCCAGCATTCGCACAGGGGGAGGCAATCAGCCCCAGCATTTT.

This chain uses TRBV5-1 with TRBJ2-7; TRBD1 agrees at 7 bases. V gave up 3 bases and J gave up 5 bases; unmatched junction bases: 8. CDR3 length equals 14 residues. Germline V CDR1 and CDR2: SGHRS, YFSETQ. CDR3 protein: CASSSGQVLDEQYF. DNA for the CDR3: TGCGCCAGCAGCTCTGGACAGGTTTTGGACGAGCAGTACTTC.

Points on this clone: A read error is likely, as this CDR3 ends without the conserved phenylalanine or tryptophan. The DNA is left out, because the CDR3 cannot be placed on it with certainty; the CDR3 is given as TCRdb lists it. The V call is TRBV5-1, the J call TRBJ1-2; TRBD1, the table's D call, lacks a check against the DNA. Germline-derived CDR1 and CDR2 are SGHRS and YFSETQ. Termini included, the CDR3 measures 13 amino acids. The CDR3 sequence is CASNVFQALWLHL.

The rearrangement joins TRBV2 to TRBJ1-2, with 7 positions matching TRBD1. The CDR3 is 14 amino acids. Looked up from germline, CDR1 is SNHLY and CDR2 is FYNNEI. The V gene end was trimmed by 4 bases and the J gene end by 4 bases; junction bases not matched to a gene: 6. The DNA of the CDR3 is TGTGCCAGCAGTGTAGGGGGCAGTATCTATGGCTACACCTTC. Protein: CASSVGGSIYGYTF.

This chain links TRBV28 with TRBJ1-3; the D gene is possibly TRBD1 (6 bases). The CDR3 spans 16 residues. Trimming removed 5 bases from V and 7 bases from J, with 21 bases in between. Looked up from germline, CDR1 is MDHEN and CDR2 is SYDVKM. CDR3 DNA: TGTGCCAGCAGTCTCCCGAGGGGGTCCTGGAGGAACACCATATATTTT. It yields the protein CASSLPRGSWRNTIYF. The full variable domain, its missing parts supplied by reference TRBV28 and TRBJ1-3, is DVKVTQSSRYLVKRTGEKVFLECVQDMDHENMFWYRQDPGLGLRLIYFSYDVKMKEKGDIPEGYSVSREKKERFSLILESASTNQTSMYLCASSLPRGSWRNTIYFGEGSWLTVV.

The chain joins TRBV19 to TRBJ1-4; 9 nucleotides match TRBD1. The V gene's germline CDR1 is LNHDA and CDR2 SQIVND (reference sequence). V lost 8 bases to trimming and J lost 4 bases; unmatched junction nucleotides: 5. The CDR3 contains 14 residues. The CDR3 reads CASQPGQGNEKLFF. The CDR3 DNA reads TGTGCCAGTCAACCGGGACAGGGTAATGAAAAACTGTTTTTT. The complete variable domain, with remaining parts taken from reference TRBV19 and TRBJ1-4, reads DGGITQSPKYLFRKEGQNVTLSCEQNLNHDAMYWYRQDPGQGLRLIYYSQIVNDFQKGDIAEGYSVSREKKESFPLTVTSAQKNPTAFYLCASQPGQGNEKLFFGSGTQLSVL.

V gene TRBV29-1 combines with J gene TRBJ2-5; TRBD2 aligns across 8 bases. Germline V gives CDR1 SQVTM, CDR2 ANQGSEA. Trimming removed 5 bases from V and 5 bases from J; junction bases left unmatched: 22. The CDR3 totals 18 residues. As DNA, the CDR3 is TGCAGCGTTACGGGAGTCCTTAATCAAGCGGGAGTGCTGGAGACCCAGTACTTC. It specifies CSVTGVLNQAGVLETQYF. Filled out from reference TRBV29-1 and TRBJ2-5, the complete variable domain reads SAVISQKPSRDICQRGTSLTIQCQVDSQVTMMFWYRQQPGQSLTLIATANQGSEATYESGFVIDKFPISRPNLTFSTLTVSNMSPEDSSIYLCSVTGVLNQAGVLETQYFGPGTRLLVL.

This clone has only a few counts. The J gene is TRBJ1-5, the V gene TRBV10-2; TRBD1 is a possible D gene (6 bases). There are 15 residues in the CDR3. Germline assignment: CDR1 WSHSY and CDR2 SAAADI. Trimming pared 5 bases from V and 4 bases from J, leaving 15 bases between. The CDR3 sequence: CASSPGGAGNQPQHF. The CDR3 bases are TGCGCCAGCAGTCCGGGGGGGGCAGGTAATCAGCCCCAGCATTTT.

The chain has TRBV5-4 and TRBJ2-7, with TRBD2 identical over 8 bases. Germline loops: CDR1 SGHNT, CDR2 YYREEE (reference sequence). The CDR3 runs 12 residues. Trimming took 4 bases from V and 7 from J; bases not matched to a gene: 4. The CDR3 loop is CASSKPSGEQYF. CDR3 DNA: TGTGCCAGCAGCAAACCTAGCGGGGAGCAGTACTTC.

V usage is TRBV11-1 and J usage is TRBJ2-7; TRBD2 matches 13 bases. This CDR3 contains 13 residues. J was trimmed by 7 bases and V by 5 bases; bases with no gene match: 2. Germline CDR1 reads SGHAT; CDR2 reads FQDESV (reference sequence). CDR3 residues: CASSPGLAGEQYF. In nucleotides, the CDR3 is TGTGCCAGCAGCCCGGGACTAGCGGGAGAGCAGTACTTC. The full variable domain, its missing parts supplied by reference TRBV11-1 and TRBJ2-7, is EAEVAQSPRYKITEKSQAVAFWCDPISGHATLYWYRQILGQGPELLVQFQDESVVDDSQLPKDRFSAERLKGVDSTLKIQPAELGDSAMYLCASSPGLAGEQYFGPGTRLTVT.

V is TRBV5-1 and J is TRBJ1-1; no clear D gene. CDR3 length: 13 residues. The V gene lost 1 base and the J gene lost 3 bases, with 7 bases spanning the gap. CDR1 SGHRS and CDR2 YFSETQ come from the germline V gene. CDR3 region: CASSLTRDTEAFF. CDR3 nucleotide sequence: TGCGCCAGCAGCTTGACGCGAGACACTGAAGCTTTCTTT.

J is TRBJ2-7 and V is TRBV5-6; 7 positions match TRBD2. The V and J ends lost 1 base and 5 bases, in that order; junction bases with no gene match: 6. Germline V gives CDR1 SGHDT, CDR2 YYEEEE. CDR3 size: 14 residues. Here the CDR3 reads CASSLMGGRNEQYF. CDR3 sequence (DNA): TGTGCCAGCAGCTTGATGGGGGGGAGGAACGAGCAGTACTTC. The full variable domain, rest sourced from reference TRBV5-6 and TRBJ2-7, is DAGVTQSPTHLIKTRGQQVTLRCSPKSGHDTVSWYQQALGQGPQFIFQYYEEEERQRGNFPDRFSGHQFPNYSSELNVNALLLGDSALYLCASSLMGGRNEQYFGPGTRLTVT.

The chain employs TRBV28 and TRBJ1-2; D not resolved. The V gene's germline CDR1 is MDHEN and CDR2 SYDVKM. The CDR3 is 16 residues long. V was pared by 6 bases and J by 8 bases, with 25 bases between. The CDR3 region is CASSPQASQASRGYTF. The CDR3 DNA is TGTGCCAGCAGCCCACAAGCCTCGCAGGCGTCTCGGGGCTACACCTTC.

The rearrangement joins TRBV6-5 to TRBJ1-2; a weak D match, TRBD1 (6 bases). Trimming shortened V by 4 bases and J by 4 bases, and 13 bases separated the two germline ends. This CDR3 comprises 14 residues. Germline CDR1 and CDR2: MNHEY and SVGAGI. The CDR3 here is CASSSSGVGYGYTF. CDR3 nucleotides: TGTGCCAGCAGTTCCTCAGGGGTTGGCTATGGCTACACCTTC.